This T cell receptor (beta chain) was sequenced for a study of T cells after yellow fever vaccination (dated by TCRdb to between 2017 and 2020). The study in broad terms: Libraries from fractions with low cell numbers were prepared with the SMART-Seq v4 Ultra Low Input RNA kit. To follow T-cell clones before and after primary and booster YFV17D yellow fever vaccination, bulk TCR alpha and beta repertoires were sequenced over time. Two healthy male donors, one aged 18 to 30 and one aged 30 to 40 years, made up the cohort. Blood was collected at multiple timepoints before and after primary and secondary immunization, and bulk PBMC replicates and cell subsets were isolated.

General study outcomes and caveats: Compared with the primary T-cell response, the secondary T-cell response was weaker but faster, peaking on day 5 rather than day 15. Computational filtering was required because FACS-sorted repertoires could contain abundant contaminating clonotypes from the bulk population. Only a couple of donors were included in the study, so the extent to which the findings can be generalized is limited. A small fraction of clonotypes showed up in both the CD4 and CD8 compartments, probably as a result of convergent recombination. Most clones expanded after primary vaccination were re-detected after the booster (around 96% of CD4 and approximately 85% of CD8), suggesting broad memory maintenance.

Explained via the paper, the treatment or condition label denotes: live attenuated yellow fever vaccine strain. At each blood-draw timepoint, two biological replicates of bulk PBMCs were collected. PBMCs were isolated from peripheral blood using a standard Ficoll-Paque protocol. TriZol was used to extract RNA from bulk PBMCs, from CD4 and CD8 fractions, and from dextramer-positive and dextramer-negative fractions. The instrument was an Illumina NovaSeq 6000. TCR cDNA was synthesized by 5'RACE template switching, through which a universal primer site and unique molecular identifiers were introduced. Priming for cDNA synthesis came from both the TCR alpha and TCR beta constant segments. Library amplification involved two PCR steps, and the second step added sample barcodes and sequencing adapters. Sequencing of libraries was done on Illumina HiSeq 2500 (2x100 bp) or NovaSeq (2x150 bp). In the paper's pipeline: MIGEC handled demultiplexing of reads and collapsing into UMI consensus sequences, while MiXCR performed V(D)J alignment. Vaccine-responding clonotypes were defined with edgeR using replicate PBMC samples, requiring FDR below 0.01 and a log2 fold change above 5 up to day 15. Each bulk clonotype was labeled CD4 or CD8 based on which sequenced repertoire, CD4 or CD8, contained the clonotype at higher abundance. TCRdb redid the processing of the public reads, applying fastp at Q25 and MiXCR, and retained in-frame beta chains. CDR3 protein sequences are deduplicated, and each keeps its most common genes and DNA. What appears here as the V and J calls and clone size reflects TCRdb's work, not the paper's. The sample yields 230,000 or so distinct CDR3 sequences; around 3.5% were counted once. The ten largest clones capture about a fifth of the sample.

Including the terminal cysteine and phenylalanine, the CDR3 comprises 16 residues. Of all the DNA, just the CDR3 is kept, 48 bases in frame from base 1. CDR1 MGHRA and CDR2 YSYEKL are derived from the germline V gene. Deletion took 3 bases off V and 2 bases off J, with a span of 15 bases between the germline ends. As concerns this clonotype: There is no known antigen for this receptor. Base qualities were left out, and no much larger clone turns up one base away.

The chain is assembled from TRBV4-1 and TRBJ2-3, with an unclear D gene assignment. The receptor's source is a man between 18 and 35 years old who received the YFV17D yellow fever vaccine. The sequencing used PBMCs, collected 15 days after the yellow fever booster vaccination. The CDR3 reads CASSHPTVGFTDTQYF. The nucleotide sequence reads as follows: TGCGCCAGCAGCCACCCTACGGTTGGGTTCACAGATACGCAGTATTTT.